The 26 T cell receptor beta chains given below trace back to one sample, sequenced in a study of cytomegalovirus exposure and HLA in healthy donors. PCR employed 60 Vbeta and 13 Jbeta primers. Generated by immunoSEQ multiplex PCR, the TCRdb table keeps only in-frame clones and is missing some. The profile covers 72,000 or so clones, with around 69% appearing a single time and approximately 10% taken by the ten largest. Material: PBMCs. Receptors originate from a human donor in good health.

The rearrangement links TRBV4-1 to TRBJ2-1, with a tentative D call TRBD2 (5 bases). Per germline, CDR1 MGHRA and CDR2 YSYEKL. The CDR3 runs to 16 residues. V lost 0 bases to trimming and J lost 8 bases, with 17 bases between them. CDR3 loop: CASSQESPAAGDEQFF. CDR3 coding DNA: TGCGCCAGCAGCCAAGAGTCGCCAGCGGCTGGGGATGAGCAGTTCTTC.

The rearrangement links TRBV28 to TRBJ2-7, with 10 positions matching TRBD1. V was pared by 5 bases and J by 4 bases, with 8 bases of the junction left unmatched. This CDR3 is built from 15 residues. The germline V gene encodes CDR1 MDHEN and CDR2 SYDVKM. The CDR3 DNA follows: TGTGCCAGCAGTCTCCCGTGGACAGGGGGTTACGAGCAGTACTTC. Translating gives CASSLPWTGGYEQYF.

This chain connects TRBV7-9 to TRBJ2-1, with 8 nucleotides matching TRBD1. The V and J ends lost 4 bases and 0 bases, in that order; junction bases with no gene match: 5. Germline V gene sequence: CDR1 SEHNR, CDR2 FQNEAQ (reference sequence). The CDR3 contains 16 residues. CDR3 nucleotide sequence: TGTGCCAGCAGCTCAACAGGGGGAAACTCCTACAATGAGCAGTTCTTC. Protein sequence: CASSSTGGNSYNEQFF.

The chain links TRBV7-3 to TRBJ2-3, with D perhaps TRBD2 (6 bases). The CDR3 is 15 amino acids. The V end lost 6 bases, the J end lost 2 bases, and 15 bases lay between the germline ends. In germline, CDR1 is SGHTA, CDR2 FQGTGA. The CDR3 bases are TGTGCCAGCAGGTTGGGGGGATCCCTCACAGATACGCAGTATTTT. This codes for CASRLGGSLTDTQYF.

This chain links TRBV7-9 with TRBJ1-1; no reliable D call. The length of the CDR3 is 13 residues. With 5 bases removed from V and 1 base from J, the gap between germline ends came to 8 bases. Germline loops: CDR1 SEHNR, CDR2 FQNEAQ (reference sequence). The DNA for the CDR3 is TGTGCCAGCAGCCACCGAGAGAACACTGAAGCTTTCTTT. Its translation: CASSHRENTEAFF.

The chain carries TRBV11-2 and TRBJ2-7, with TRBD1 matching 8 bases. V lost 10 bases, J lost 0 bases, and 17 bases stayed unmatched. Germline CDR1 is SGHAT and CDR2 is FQNNGV. This CDR3 has 17 residues. The CDR3 is CATQIRPGQVNSYEQYF. For the CDR3, the DNA is TGTGCCACCCAGATTCGCCCGGGACAGGTCAACTCCTACGAGCAGTACTTC.

V usage is TRBV28 and J usage is TRBJ1-3; D is possibly TRBD1 (6 bases). The germline gives CDR1 MDHEN, CDR2 SYDVKM. The CDR3 length is 13 residues. With 8 bases removed from V and 4 bases from J, the gap between germline ends came to 12 bases. The CDR3 loop is CASSETGGNTIYF. CDR3 DNA sequence: TGTGCCAGCTCTGAGACAGGCGGAAACACCATATATTTT.

V gene TRBV10-2 combines with J gene TRBJ1-5, with TRBD1 identical over 9 bases. Germline lookup yields CDR1 WSHSY and CDR2 SAAADI. V shed 8 bases and J 1 base; nucleotides not matched to a gene: 3. The CDR3 is made up of 14 amino acids. The CDR3 loop is CASRQGGSNQPQHF. The CDR3 DNA sequence: TGCGCCAGCCGACAGGGGGGGAGCAATCAGCCCCAGCATTTT.

The chain carries TRBV9 and TRBJ1-2, with D hard to call. V lost 3 bases, J lost 4 bases, and 10 bases lay in between. From germline, CDR1 is SGDLS and CDR2 YYNGEE. This CDR3 region has 13 residues. CDR3 residues: CASSASVVYGYTF. CDR3 coding DNA: TGTGCCAGCAGCGCCAGCGTTGTCTATGGCTACACCTTC.

This clone was found a few times. The chain has TRBV11-3 and TRBJ1-4, with 10 bases matching TRBD1. V lost 4 bases and J lost 15; bases outside the gene matches: 2. The CDR3 sequence is 11 residues long. Germline V lookup: CDR1 SGHNT, CDR2 YENEEA. CDR3 sequence: CASSSGQGMFF. As DNA, the CDR3 is TGTGCCAGCAGCTCGGGACAGGGGATGTTTTTT.

This rearrangement joins TRBV11-2 to TRBJ1-1, with D maybe TRBD1 (6 bases). CDR1 is SGHAT and CDR2 is FQNNGV in the germline V gene. The CDR3 sequence is 14 residues long. Trimming removed 5 bases at V and 3 bases at J, with 13 bases between. The CDR3 sequence: CASSRLGQYTEAFF. The CDR3 coding sequence is TGTGCCAGCAGCCGCTTAGGACAGTACACTGAAGCTTTCTTT.

The chain couples TRBV30 to TRBJ1-5; possibly TRBD1 for D (5 bases). The CDR3 is made up of 13 amino acids. In germline, CDR1 is GTSNPN, CDR2 SVGIG (reference sequence). The V end was cut by 1 base, the J end by 7 bases, with 11 bases between. The CDR3 nucleotides are TGTGCCTGGAGTGAAGGGGTGCGGCAGCCCCAGCATTTT. Residues: CAWSEGVRQPQHF.

This chain links TRBV28 with TRBJ2-7, with 10 bases aligning to TRBD2. The CDR3 extends over 18 amino acids. The V and J ends lost 3 bases and 5 bases, in that order; junction bases with no gene match: 16. In germline, CDR1 is MDHEN, CDR2 SYDVKM. The CDR3, as DNA: TGTGCCAGCAGTTTCCCCAGGACTAGCGGAACTGGAAGGGACGAGCAGTACTTC. Its translation is CASSFPRTSGTGRDEQYF.

V usage is TRBV5-4 and J usage is TRBJ2-7, with a tentative D call TRBD1 (5 bases). From germline, CDR1 is SGHNT and CDR2 YYREEE (reference sequence). This CDR3 region has 13 residues. Trimming cost V 4 bases and J 6 bases, with 14 bases left between them. In nucleotides, the CDR3 is TGTGCCAGCAGCCCCAGTATAGGGGTCGAGCAGTACTTC. Translating gives CASSPSIGVEQYF.

The chain links TRBV7-2 to TRBJ1-1; 7 bases map to TRBD1. J gave up 3 bases and V 3 bases, and 4 bases lay outside the gene matches. This CDR3 spans 14 amino acids. Germline CDR1 reads SGHTA; CDR2 reads FQGNSA. Here the CDR3 reads CASSFLQGYTEAFF. CDR3 nucleotides: TGTGCCAGCAGCTTCTTACAGGGGTACACTGAAGCTTTCTTT.

This clone came up a few times. V is TRBV5-4 and J is TRBJ1-1, with TRBD1 identical over 9 bases. The CDR3 loop spans 14 amino acids. From germline, CDR1 is SGHNT and CDR2 YYREEE (reference sequence). The V and J ends lost 4 bases and 3 bases, in that order; junction bases with no gene match: 4. CDR3 DNA: TGTGCCAGCAGCGGACAGGGGAGGGACACTGAAGCTTTCTTT. This codes for CASSGQGRDTEAFF.

The genes are TRBV2 and TRBJ2-5; 7 bases match TRBD1. V was clipped by 8 bases and J by 5 bases; unmatched bases: 11. CDR3 size: 14 residues. CDR1 and CDR2 from the germline V gene are SNHLY and FYNNEI. The CDR3 DNA reads TGTGCCAGCGTGGGGACAGTCTATTCGGAGACCCAGTACTTC. Amino acids: CASVGTVYSETQYF.

CDR3 in DNA: TGTGCCAGCAGTTACACAGGGGGCGGGACAGATACGCAGTATTTT. Translation gives CASSYTGGGTDTQYF. V usage is TRBV6-6 and J usage is TRBJ2-3; 9 positions match TRBD1. Unmatched junction bases numbered 3, after V lost 2 bases and J lost 3 bases. This CDR3 contains 15 residues. Germline CDR1 is MNHNY and CDR2 is SVGAGI (reference sequence).

The CDR3 sequence is CASSTLPQGREAYEQYF. CDR3 nucleotide sequence: TGCGCCAGCAGCACACTGCCACAGGGAAGGGAAGCCTACGAGCAGTACTTC. This chain links TRBV5-1 with TRBJ2-7, with D possibly being TRBD1 (6 bases). The CDR3 is made up of 17 amino acids. The germline V gene encodes CDR1 SGHRS and CDR2 YFSETQ. Trimming took 4 bases from V and 2 from J, leaving 22 bases between them.

This clone has only a few counts. The chain uses TRBV5-1 and TRBJ1-4; D is unclear. This CDR3 has 15 amino acids. The V gene's germline CDR1 is SGHRS and CDR2 YFSETQ. Trimming took off 4 bases at V and 0 bases at J, with 10 bases between the two ends. The CDR3 is CASSLGQSTNEKLFF. The CDR3 DNA is TGCGCCAGCAGCCTGGGTCAGTCAACTAATGAAAAACTGTTTTTT.

The chain is built from TRBV5-6 and TRBJ1-5; 7 bases fit TRBD1. J gave up 2 bases and V 4 bases, and 12 bases lay outside the gene matches. This CDR3 is built from 17 residues. Germline V gene sequence: CDR1 SGHDT, CDR2 YYEEEE. The CDR3 sequence: CASSPLSPTGGNQPQHF. The CDR3 DNA follows: TGTGCCAGCAGCCCACTCTCCCCAACAGGGGGCAATCAGCCCCAGCATTTT.

This clone has just one count. The chain couples TRBV5-6 to TRBJ2-7; tentatively, D is TRBD1 (6 bases). The V gene's germline CDR1 is SGHDT and CDR2 YYEEEE. The CDR3 has 14 residues. V shed 4 bases and J shed 2 bases, with 13 bases lying between them. The CDR3 DNA follows: TGTGCCAGCAGCCCGACTCCAGGGGCCTACGAGCAGTACTTC. It codes for CASSPTPGAYEQYF.

J is TRBJ1-2 and V is TRBV5-1; the D is unclear. Trimming cost V 0 bases and J 3 bases, with 6 bases left between them. This CDR3 has 13 residues. Germline V gene data show CDR1 as SGHRS and CDR2 as YFSETQ. CDR3 in amino acids: CASSLGADYGYTF. CDR3 sequence (DNA): TGCGCCAGCAGCTTGGGGGCAGACTATGGCTACACCTTC.

This clone has just one count. This chain connects TRBV5-4 to TRBJ2-3; D is possibly TRBD2 (5 bases). Trimming took 1 base from V and 0 from J, leaving 12 bases between them. The CDR3 runs 16 residues. In germline, CDR1 is SGHNT, CDR2 YYREEE (reference sequence). The CDR3 reads CASSLSLSGSTDTQYF. DNA of the CDR3: TGTGCCAGCAGCTTGAGTTTGAGCGGTAGCACAGATACGCAGTATTTT.

CDR3: CASSQRGRNTGELFF. As DNA, the CDR3 is TGCGCCAGCAGCCAACGTGGGAGAAACACCGGGGAGCTGTTTTTT. The chain carries TRBV4-1 and TRBJ2-2; weak D call: TRBD2 (5 bases). Trimming took off 2 bases at V and 2 bases at J, with 9 bases between the two ends. This CDR3 spans 15 amino acids. Germline CDR1 MGHRA, CDR2 YSYEKL.

This chain uses TRBV5-6 with TRBJ1-2; maybe TRBD1 (6 bases). V lost 3 bases to trimming and J lost 4 bases, with 13 bases between them. Germline V gene sequence: CDR1 SGHDT, CDR2 YYEEEE. The CDR3 loop spans 14 amino acids. The CDR3 coding sequence is TGTGCCAGCAGCTCGTACAGGGAAAGCTATGGCTACACCTTC. Residues: CASSSYRESYGYTF.